The next 25 T cell receptor beta chains were all read from a single sample in a study of T-cell reconstitution after alpha-beta-depleted transplantation in children. This sample's TCRbeta library carried unique molecular identifier barcodes. TCRdb reprocessed the PCR reads with MiXCR, giving one entry per CDR3 protein. This table has more than 90,000 distinct CDR3 sequences, 8% to 9% appearing once. Sequencing was performed on PBMCs from the stem cell graft donor, taken from the stem cell graft. These receptors were taken from a human donor who donated a stem cell graft to a child with congenital amegakaryocytic thrombocytopenia.

This clonotype appeared many times. The chain recombines TRBV28 with TRBJ2-3; D may be TRBD2 (5 bases). The CDR3 length is 16 residues. Trimming shortened V by 7 bases and J by 2 bases, and 19 bases separated the two germline ends. The germline V gene has CDR1 MDHEN and CDR2 SYDVKM. The chain's CDR3 is CASTYSGIRDTDTQYF. Here the CDR3 DNA reads TGTGCCAGCACGTATTCCGGGATCCGGGACACAGATACGCAGTATTTT.

The CDR3 is CASSPSLIRGVGYGYTF. In DNA, the CDR3 is TGTGCCAGCAGCCCATCTCTAATTCGGGGGGTAGGCTATGGCTACACCTTC. The chain carries TRBV7-2 and TRBJ1-2; a possible D gene is TRBD1 (5 bases). CDR1 and CDR2 from the germline V gene are SGHTA and FQGNSA. Trimming took 5 bases from V and 4 from J, leaving 23 bases between them. The CDR3 is made up of 17 amino acids.

This clonotype was recorded at least ten times. This sequence joins TRBV3-1 and TRBJ1-2; possibly TRBD1 for D (6 bases). The germline V gene encodes CDR1 LGHDT and CDR2 YNNKEL (reference sequence). Trimming took off 0 bases at V and 7 bases at J, with 12 bases between the two ends. The length of the CDR3 is 14 residues. CDR3 sequence reads: CASSQESRGLGYTF. Here the CDR3 DNA reads TGTGCCAGCAGCCAAGAGTCCAGGGGACTTGGCTACACCTTC.

This clonotype was detected many times. The chain links TRBV6-5 to TRBJ1-6; no definite D call. This CDR3 is 13 amino acids long. Trimming removed 8 bases at V and 5 bases at J, with 10 bases between. Per the germline V gene, CDR1 is MNHEY and CDR2 is SVGAGI. The CDR3, as DNA: TGTGCCAGCGGTTCGGACCATAATTCACCCCTCCACTTT. Its protein product is CASGSDHNSPLHF.

Ten or more counts support this clonotype. The chain carries TRBV6-2 or TRBV6-3 and TRBJ2-5; perhaps TRBD2 as D (5 bases). Germline V lookup: CDR1 MNHEY, CDR2 SVGEGT. The CDR3 has 13 residues. V was cut by 7 bases and J by 3 bases, with 12 bases left in between. The CDR3 reads CASTERAEETQYF. CDR3 bases: TGTGCCAGCACGGAGCGAGCGGAAGAGACCCAGTACTTC.

As regards this clonotype: This may be a read error: a much more frequent sequence differs by one nucleotide. This chain connects TRBV12-3 or TRBV12-4 to TRBJ2-7; D gene ambiguous. The CDR3 has 15 residues. For the CDR3, the DNA is TGTGCCAGCAGTCCAGACCTTGCTCGGGTTTACGAGCAGTGCTTC. Its protein is CASSPDLARVYEQCF.

The CDR3 nucleotides read TGCGCCAGCAGGTCCCAGGCCGGCCAAGAGACCCAGTACTTC. This translates into CASRSQAGQETQYF. The chain recombines TRBV5-1 with TRBJ2-5; D is unclear. This CDR3 spans 14 amino acids. Between the trimmed V and J ends, which lost 5 bases and 1 base, there was a span of 12 bases. Germline V gives CDR1 SGHRS, CDR2 YFSETQ.

This clonotype was recorded at least ten times. The rearrangement uses TRBV9 and TRBJ2-2; the D gene is possibly TRBD2 (5 bases). The CDR3 totals 15 residues. CDR1 and CDR2 from the germline V gene are SGDLS and YYNGEE. The V end lost 6 bases, the J end lost 5 bases, and 17 bases lay between the germline ends. The CDR3 nucleotides are TGTGCCAGCACCCCTAGTTCGGGATATACCGGGGAGCTGTTTTTT. Translated, it gives CASTPSSGYTGELFF.

This clonotype came up a few times. The J gene is TRBJ2-7, the V gene TRBV30, with TRBD1 matching over 8 bases. The CDR3 is made up of 13 amino acids. Germline loops: CDR1 GTSNPN, CDR2 SVGIG (reference sequence). V trimming: 5 bases; J trimming: 5 bases; junction bases outside the gene matches: 8. For the CDR3, the DNA is TGTGCCTGGCAACAGGGGGACGTCCACGAGCAGTACTTC. Amino acids: CAWQQGDVHEQYF.

This clonotype occurred many times. This chain connects TRBV20-1 to TRBJ2-3, with D possibly called TRBD1 or TRBD2 (5 bases each). The V gene's germline CDR1 is DFQATT and CDR2 SNEGSKA (reference sequence). The V and J ends lost 7 bases and 0 bases respectively, with 17 bases between them. The length of the CDR3 is 15 residues. CDR3 protein: CSVTWGRDSTDTQYF. CDR3 nucleotide sequence: TGCAGTGTCACCTGGGGACGGGATAGCACAGATACGCAGTATTTT.

The gene calls are TRBV7-2 and TRBJ2-2; 9 bases line up with TRBD1. Trimming at V came to 6 bases and at J to 4 bases, leaving 9 bases not matched to a gene. The CDR3 spans 16 residues. From germline, CDR1 is SGHTA and CDR2 FQGNSA. CDR3 nucleotide sequence: TGTGCCAGCAGACCACCACAGGGGGCGGTCACCGGGGAGCTGTTTTTT. It specifies CASRPPQGAVTGELFF.

This clonotype was counted at least ten times. The chain has TRBV7-2 and TRBJ2-7; tentatively, D is TRBD1 or TRBD2 (5 bases each). CDR1 and CDR2 from the germline V gene are SGHTA and FQGNSA. This CDR3 is 14 amino acids long. Trimming stripped 3 bases from V and 1 base from J, with 10 bases between. CDR3 in amino acids: CASSLQEGSYEQYF. The DNA for the CDR3 is TGTGCCAGCAGCTTGCAAGAGGGGTCCTACGAGCAGTACTTC.

Ten or more counts support this clonotype. The chain recombines TRBV4-2 with TRBJ2-2, with 14 nucleotides matching TRBD2. Germline V gives CDR1 LGHNA, CDR2 YNFKEQ. The CDR3 covers 17 residues. V trimming: 5 bases; J trimming: 5 bases; junction bases outside the gene matches: 7. This chain's CDR3 is CASSKGLAGAYTGELFF. The CDR3 coding sequence is TGTGCCAGCAGCAAGGGACTAGCGGGAGCTTATACCGGGGAGCTGTTTTTT.

This clonotype was seen ten or more times. The CDR3 DNA reads TGTGCCAGCAGCGATTCCGGCAGCTTAAACTATGGCTACACCTTC. This codes for CASSDSGSLNYGYTF. The J gene is TRBJ1-2, the V gene TRBV13; D is unclear. This CDR3 has 15 residues. V lost 5 bases and J lost 2, with 15 bases in between. Germline V gene lookup returns CDR1 PRHDT and CDR2 FYEKMQ (reference sequence).

This clonotype showed up many times. V and J are TRBV6-1 and TRBJ1-2; possible D gene TRBD1, 6 bases. Trimming left V 7 bases short and J 2 bases short, with 14 bases between. CDR3 length equals 14 residues. The germline V gene encodes CDR1 MNHNS and CDR2 SASEGT. CDR3 nucleotides: TGTGCCAGCATGACCGGGACAACGAACTATGGCTACACCTTC. Amino acids: CASMTGTTNYGYTF.

The table lists this clonotype with many counts. This chain links TRBV5-1 with TRBJ2-5; TRBD2 aligns across 7 bases. Germline V lookup: CDR1 SGHRS, CDR2 YFSETQ. J was trimmed by 4 bases and V by 0 bases; bases with no gene match: 9. The CDR3 has 16 residues. The CDR3 DNA sequence: TGCGCCAGCAGCTTGGGAAGACTAGCAACGGCAGAGACCCAGTACTTC. Residues: CASSLGRLATAETQYF.

In its sample, this clonotype was seen many times. The chain is built from TRBV5-6 and TRBJ1-2, with TRBD1 matching over 8 bases. The CDR3 sequence is 12 residues long. Unmatched junction bases numbered 1, after V lost 0 bases and J lost 9 bases. Germline CDR1 reads SGHDT; CDR2 reads YYEEEE. CDR3 bases: TGTGCCAGCAGCTTGGGACAGGGGCGCTACACCTTC. This gives the protein CASSLGQGRYTF.

This clonotype was counted many times. This chain connects TRBV6-2 or TRBV6-3 to TRBJ2-3; 9 bases fit TRBD2. Germline V gene lookup returns CDR1 MNHEY and CDR2 SVGEGT. There are 14 residues in the CDR3. Trimming cost V 6 bases and J 4 bases; bases outside gene matches: 5. The CDR3 sequence: CASRPSGISDTQYF. CDR3 in DNA: TGTGCCAGCAGACCTAGCGGGATATCAGATACGCAGTATTTT.

The rearrangement links TRBV3-1 to TRBJ1-5; D is unclear. The CDR3 totals 15 residues. Trimming pared 4 bases from V and 0 bases from J, leaving 10 bases between. The germline V gene encodes CDR1 LGHDT and CDR2 YNNKEL (reference sequence). The CDR3 DNA reads as TGTGCCAGCAGCCCTGATACAGATAGCAATCAGCCCCAGCATTTT. Translation gives CASSPDTDSNQPQHF.

This clonotype was recorded at least ten times. The CDR3 region is CSVDLGTGEYF. CDR3 DNA: TGCAGCGTTGATCTTGGGACAGGGGAGTACTTC. The chain combines TRBV29-1 with TRBJ2-7, with 10 bases aligning to TRBD1. J gave up 11 bases and V 3 bases, and 4 bases lay outside the gene matches. The germline CDR1 and CDR2 sequences are SQVTM and ANQGSEA. CDR3 length: 11 residues.

This clonotype was recorded many times. This chain uses TRBV5-6 with TRBJ2-7, with D tentatively TRBD1 (6 bases). Deletions cut 2 bases from V and 6 bases from J, with 12 bases between. CDR1 is SGHDT, CDR2 YYEEEE, per germline. The CDR3 spans 13 residues. In DNA, the CDR3 is TGTGCCAGCAGCTTCGACAGGCCCTCCGAGCAGTACTTC. It is translated as CASSFDRPSEQYF. The full variable domain, completed using reference TRBV5-6 and TRBJ2-7, is DAGVTQSPTHLIKTRGQQVTLRCSPKSGHDTVSWYQQALGQGPQFIFQYYEEEERQRGNFPDRFSGHQFPNYSSELNVNALLLGDSALYLCASSFDRPSEQYFGPGTRLTVT.

Many counts were recorded for this clonotype. This chain connects TRBV5-1 to TRBJ1-1; 8 nucleotides agree with TRBD1. The CDR3 has 15 residues. After removal of 3 bases from V and 3 bases from J, the junction contained 7 bases not matched to a gene. The germline CDR1 and CDR2 sequences are SGHRS and YFSETQ. This CDR3 reads CASSSGTGRYTEAFF. CDR3 DNA: TGCGCCAGCAGCTCCGGGACAGGCCGATACACTGAAGCTTTCTTT.

Ten or more counts support this clonotype. The chain is built from TRBV10-2 and TRBJ2-1; TRBD2 agrees at 10 bases. V dropped 5 bases and J dropped 5; count of bases not matched to a gene: 6. CDR3 length: 15 residues. Per germline, CDR1 WSHSY and CDR2 SAAADI. CDR3 protein: CASSFSGGNNNEQFF. Here the CDR3 DNA reads TGCGCCAGCAGTTTTAGCGGGGGGAATAACAATGAGCAGTTCTTC.

This clonotype was recorded many times. The chain combines TRBV27 with TRBJ2-2; 7 bases are a match to TRBD2. In germline, CDR1 is MNHEY, CDR2 SMNVEV (reference sequence). The CDR3 runs 15 residues. V shed 4 bases and J 4 bases; nucleotides not matched to a gene: 6. CDR3 sequence (DNA): TGTGCCAGCAGTTCCACCGGGACTATCACCGGGGAGCTGTTTTTT. It is translated as CASSSTGTITGELFF.

This clonotype appeared a few times. This sequence joins TRBV3-1 and TRBJ1-2; 9 bases map to TRBD1. The junction had 7 bases not matched to a gene; V was cut back by 4 bases and J by 4 bases. Germline assignment: CDR1 LGHDT and CDR2 YNNKEL (reference sequence). The CDR3 contains 15 residues. As DNA, the CDR3 is TGTGCCAGCAGCCGGGGGACAGGGCTTCTCTATGGCTACACCTTC. Translated, it gives CASSRGTGLLYGYTF.